Below are 24 T cell receptor beta chains sequenced from a single sample in a study of T-cell memory formation after mild COVID-19. TCRdb ran MiXCR on the 5' RACE reads and lists one entry per CDR3 protein. The sample carries 350,000 to 500,000 distinct CDR3 sequences, about 20% recorded once. Specimen: PBMCs or a T cell subset sorted from them (not recorded which). The receptor source for this set is a man aged 18-30 years who had mild COVID-19 (a few samples of this study predate the infection). Cell type and time point are not known.

The chain combines TRBV4-3 with TRBJ1-1; D not certain. The germline V and J ends were trimmed by 0 bases and 1 base, with 12 bases remaining between them. CDR3 length: 16 residues. CDR1 is LGHNA, CDR2 YSLEER, per germline. The CDR3 protein is CASSQDSLGGNTEAFF. In DNA form, the CDR3 reads TGCGCCAGCAGCCAAGATTCCTTAGGAGGGAACACTGAAGCTTTCTTT.

This clonotype was picked up a small number of times. V usage is TRBV28 and J usage is TRBJ2-7; tentatively, D is TRBD1 (6 bases). The CDR3 length is 15 residues. CDR1 and CDR2 (germline): MDHEN, SYDVKM. Trimming cost V 9 bases and J 2 bases, with 20 bases left between them. CDR3 coding DNA: TGTGCCAGTACCCCGGGACATGCAAACACCTACGAGCAGTACGTC. This sequence encodes CASTPGHANTYEQYV.

This clonotype showed up just a few times. The rearrangement links TRBV4-2 to TRBJ2-5, with 7 bases that match TRBD2. The germline V gene has CDR1 LGHNA and CDR2 YNFKEQ. J lost 3 bases, V lost 4 bases, and 11 bases had no gene match. The CDR3 is 16 residues long. The CDR3 DNA is TGTGCCAGCAGCCCACGGGACTACCAAAAGGAAGAGACCCAGTACTTC. Translating gives CASSPRDYQKEETQYF.

This clonotype has more than one count but fewer than ten. The V gene is TRBV24-1, the J gene TRBJ2-2; no clear D. With 0 bases removed from V and 2 bases from J, the gap between germline ends came to 6 bases. The CDR3 totals 15 residues. Germline loops: CDR1 KGHDR, CDR2 SFDVKD. CDR3 bases: TGTGCCACCAGTGATTTGGCCCGAAACACCGGGGAGCTGTTTTTT. This translates into CATSDLARNTGELFF.

The chain has TRBV28 and TRBJ2-5; 10 positions match TRBD2. The germline gives CDR1 MDHEN, CDR2 SYDVKM. CDR3 length equals 14 residues. Germline trimming cut 7 bases from V and 1 base from J; bases unmatched to any gene: 3. The CDR3 DNA sequence: TGTGCCAGCACTAGCGGGGGACCCCAAGAGACCCAGTACTTC. This encodes CASTSGGPQETQYF.

This clonotype has just a few counts. The chain is built from TRBV19 and TRBJ2-7, with D tentatively TRBD1 (6 bases). The CDR3 loop spans 12 amino acids. From germline, CDR1 is LNHDA and CDR2 SQIVND (reference sequence). The germline V and J ends were trimmed by 5 bases and 6 bases, with 11 bases remaining between them. This chain's CDR3 is CASSSTGSEQYF. DNA of the CDR3: TGTGCCAGTAGTTCAACAGGGTCCGAGCAGTACTTC.

This clonotype was picked up many times. The chain recombines TRBV7-2 with TRBJ1-1, with D tentatively TRBD1 (5 bases). V dropped 1 base and J dropped 2 bases, with 5 bases sitting between them. The CDR3 contains 13 residues. Germline CDR1 SGHTA, CDR2 FQGNSA. The CDR3 nucleotides are TGTGCCAGCAGCTTAGGGGACAACACTGAAGCTTTCTTT. This codes for CASSLGDNTEAFF. Filled out from reference TRBV7-2 and TRBJ1-1, the complete variable domain reads GAGVSQSPSNKVTEKGKDVELRCDPISGHTALYWYRQSLGQGLEFLIYFQGNSAPDKSGLPSDRFSAERTGGSVSTLTIQRTQQEDSAVYLCASSLGDNTEAFFGQGTRLTVV.

The chain carries TRBV3-2 and TRBJ2-1. TRBV3-2 is listed as a pseudogene. The CDR3 is 12 amino acids. Written as DNA, the CDR3 is TGTGCCAGCAGCCAAGGACCGGCTACCCAGTTCTTC. Amino acids: CASSQGPATQFF.

Many counts were recorded for this clonotype. The V call is TRBV28, the J call TRBJ2-7; perhaps TRBD1 as D (6 bases). Germline values: CDR1 MDHEN, CDR2 SYDVKM. CDR3 length equals 14 residues. Trimming cost V 3 bases and J 4 bases, with 13 bases left between them. The CDR3 nucleotides are TGTGCCAGCAGTTTCGGGGCAGGGGCATACGAGCAGTACGTC. This encodes CASSFGAGAYEQYV.

Only a few counts were recorded for this clonotype. The chain links TRBV11-2 to TRBJ2-2; 11 nucleotides align to TRBD2. The CDR3 covers 16 residues. The V gene's germline CDR1 is SGHAT and CDR2 FQNNGV. The trim removed 5 bases at V and 5 bases at J, leaving 7 bases unmatched. Here the CDR3 DNA reads TGTGCCAGCAGCCGGGCCGGGACTAGCGGTACCGGGGAGCTGTTTTTT. Translation: CASSRAGTSGTGELFF.

V and J are TRBV6-4 and TRBJ2-7; D remains unclear. V dropped 2 bases and J dropped 5 bases, with 19 bases sitting between them. Germline V lookup: CDR1 MRHNA, CDR2 SNTAGT. This CDR3 contains 16 residues. In nucleotides, the CDR3 is TGTGCCAGCAGTGACCACAAACCCGACACCGTCCACGAGCAGTACGTC. This translates into CASSDHKPDTVHEQYV.

The V gene is TRBV15, the J gene TRBJ2-3; D not certain. Germline V lookup: CDR1 LNHNV, CDR2 YYDKDF (reference sequence). This CDR3 is built from 14 residues. Deletions cut 0 bases from V and 2 bases from J, with 6 bases between. CDR3 in DNA: TGTGCCACCAGCAGAGACCGGGTCACAGATACGCAGTATTTT. The encoded protein is CATSRDRVTDTQYF.

This chain links TRBV5-6 with TRBJ1-1; D gene uncertain. From germline, CDR1 is SGHDT and CDR2 YYEEEE. V lost 2 bases to trimming and J lost 3 bases, with 14 bases between them. This CDR3 contains 15 residues. The CDR3, as DNA: TGTGCCAGCAGCTTCCGCCCGGTAGGCGACACTGAAGCTTTCTTT. It specifies CASSFRPVGDTEAFF.

The table lists this clonotype with a few counts. This could be a read error, since a much larger clone is one nucleotide away. The J gene is TRBJ2-7, the V gene TRBV7-6, with a tentative D call TRBD1 (6 bases). V shed 4 bases and J shed 0 bases, with 7 bases lying between them. The CDR3 runs 13 residues. The V gene's germline CDR1 is SGHVS and CDR2 FNYEAQ. The CDR3 reads CASSWGPSYEQYF. CDR3 coding DNA: TGTGCCAGCAGCTGGGGGCCCTCCTACGAGCAGTACTTC.

The V and J genes are TRBV7-2 and TRBJ2-3; D remains ambiguous. Germline-derived CDR1 and CDR2 are SGHTA and FQGNSA. The V end was cut by 0 bases, the J end by 2 bases, with 6 bases between. The CDR3 spans 14 residues. CDR3 nucleotide sequence: TGTGCCAGCAGCTTAGCGGGTTTCACAGATACGCAGTATTTT. This codes for CASSLAGFTDTQYF.

This clonotype was detected only a few times. The chain recombines TRBV20-1 with TRBJ1-4, with 9 bases that match TRBD1. Germline V gene data show CDR1 as DFQATT and CDR2 as SNEGSKA (reference sequence). The CDR3 sequence is 14 residues long. The trim removed 4 bases at V and 7 bases at J, leaving 7 bases unmatched. The CDR3 DNA reads as TGCAGTGCTAATTACAGGGGGCTCGGTGAAAAACTGTTTTTT. Encoded protein: CSANYRGLGEKLFF.

About this clonotype itself: One end of the junction does not line up with germline, which may come from a read error. This chain connects TRBV6-2 or TRBV6-3 to TRBJ1-5; 7 nucleotides align to TRBD1. There are 15 residues in the CDR3. CDR1 MNHEY and CDR2 SVGEGT come from the germline V gene. CDR3 region: CASTGQSISNQPQHF. The CDR3, as DNA: TGTGCTAGCACGGGACAGAGTATTAGCAATCAGCCCCAGCATTTT.

J is TRBJ1-2 and V is TRBV2, with 7 bases matching TRBD1. J lost 8 bases, V lost 6 bases, and 15 bases had no gene match. Germline V gene data show CDR1 as SNHLY and CDR2 as FYNNEI. The CDR3 is 15 amino acids. The CDR3 DNA is TGTGCCAGCAGGATCGCCAGGGGGGCCCCTGGGGGCTACACCTTC. It is translated as CASRIARGAPGGYTF.

V gene TRBV19 combines with J gene TRBJ2-7; D is unclear. Germline-derived CDR1 and CDR2 are LNHDA and SQIVND (reference sequence). The CDR3 covers 12 residues. Trimming removed 1 base from V and 2 bases from J, with 3 bases in between. In DNA, the CDR3 is TGTGCCAGTAGTATAGGGGCCTACGAGCAGTACGTC. Protein sequence: CASSIGAYEQYV.

CDR3 protein: CASSSDRSTEAFF. The CDR3 DNA sequence: TGTGCCAGCAGCTCAGACAGGTCCACTGAAGCTTTCTTT. J is TRBJ1-1 and V is TRBV3-1; a possible D gene is TRBD1 (6 bases). CDR1 and CDR2 from the germline V gene are LGHDT and YNNKEL (reference sequence). The CDR3 totals 13 residues. The ends were cut back, 5 bases at V and 4 bases at J, with 11 bases in the middle.

A few counts support this clonotype. The rearrangement uses TRBV20-1 and TRBJ1-2; D unclear. Germline V gene data show CDR1 as DFQATT and CDR2 as SNEGSKA (reference sequence). There are 10 residues in the CDR3. Trimming took 3 bases from V and 11 from J, leaving 10 bases between them. In nucleotides, the CDR3 is TGCAGTGCTAGGGGTCCAGCTTACACCTTC. This encodes CSARGPAYTF.

The chain links TRBV12-3 or TRBV12-4 to TRBJ1-6; 8 bases agree with TRBD1. Unmatched junction bases numbered 6, after V lost 5 bases and J lost 9 bases. This CDR3 has 14 amino acids. This chain's CDR3 is CASSPQGVGSPLHF. Here the CDR3 DNA reads TGTGCCAGCAGTCCACAGGGGGTGGGTTCACCCCTCCACTTT.

This chain joins TRBV11-2 and TRBJ2-2, with D perhaps matching TRBD2 (5 bases). V shed 5 bases and J shed 5 bases, with 15 bases lying between them. CDR1 is SGHAT, CDR2 FQNNGV, per germline. The CDR3 loop spans 15 amino acids. The CDR3 is CASSEDSGWTGELFF. CDR3 DNA sequence: TGTGCCAGCAGCGAGGACTCGGGATGGACCGGGGAGCTGTTTTTT.

The V call is TRBV7-8, the J call TRBJ2-2, with 10 bases lining up with TRBD1. The CDR3 has 16 residues. From germline, CDR1 is SGHVS and CDR2 FQNEAQ. Trimming cost V 6 bases and J 7 bases; bases outside gene matches: 11. DNA of the CDR3: TGTGCCAGCAGTAGATCGGGGACAGGGGCGAGCGGGGAGCTGTTTTTT. Translated, it gives CASSRSGTGASGELFF.